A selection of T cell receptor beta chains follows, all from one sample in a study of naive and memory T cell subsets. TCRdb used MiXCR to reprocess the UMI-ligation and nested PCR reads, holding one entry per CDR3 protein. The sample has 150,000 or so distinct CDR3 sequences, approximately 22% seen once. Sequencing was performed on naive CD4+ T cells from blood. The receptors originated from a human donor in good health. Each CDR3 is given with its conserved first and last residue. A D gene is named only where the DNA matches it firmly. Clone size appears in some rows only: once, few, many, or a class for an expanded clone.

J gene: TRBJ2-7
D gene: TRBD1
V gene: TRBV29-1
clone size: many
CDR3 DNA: TGCAGCGTTGAGGGACAGGGGGCGTACGAGCAGTACTTC
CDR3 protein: CSVEGQGAYEQYF

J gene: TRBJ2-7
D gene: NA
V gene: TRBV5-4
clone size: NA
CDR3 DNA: TGTGCCAGCAGCATCCTCGGGACTGCTACCTACGAGCAGTACTTC
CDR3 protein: CASSILGTATYEQYF

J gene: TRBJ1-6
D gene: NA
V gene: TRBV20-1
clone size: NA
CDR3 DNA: TGCAGTGCGGCCGATCGGGGTTATAATTCACCCCTCCACTTT
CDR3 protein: CSAADRGYNSPLHF

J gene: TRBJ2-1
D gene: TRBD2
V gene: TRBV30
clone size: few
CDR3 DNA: TGTGCCTGGAGTTCCACCGGGACTAGAACATTCTTC
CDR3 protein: CAWSSTGTRTFF

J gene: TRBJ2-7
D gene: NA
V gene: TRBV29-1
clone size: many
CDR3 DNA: TGCAGCGTTGGTTTCAGAGGAGCCGAGCAGTACTTC
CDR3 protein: CSVGFRGAEQYF

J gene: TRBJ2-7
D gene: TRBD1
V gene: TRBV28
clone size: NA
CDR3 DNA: TGTGCCAGCAGGGGGACAGGTATTTACGAGCAGTACTTC
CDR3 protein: CASRGTGIYEQYF

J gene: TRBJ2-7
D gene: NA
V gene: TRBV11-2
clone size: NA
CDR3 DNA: TGTGCCAGCAGCCCAATCCAATTCCTTCTCTCCTACGAGCAGTACTTC
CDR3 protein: CASSPIQFLLSYEQYF

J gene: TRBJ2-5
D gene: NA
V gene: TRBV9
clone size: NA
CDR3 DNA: TGTGCCAGCAGCGTAGTAGGGGACTGGTCCCCAGAGACCCAGTACTTC
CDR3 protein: CASSVVGDWSPETQYF

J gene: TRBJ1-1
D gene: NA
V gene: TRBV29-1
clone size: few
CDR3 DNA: TGCAGCGTCAGGGGCGTGGAGAACACTGAAGCTTTCTTT
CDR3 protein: CSVRGVENTEAFF

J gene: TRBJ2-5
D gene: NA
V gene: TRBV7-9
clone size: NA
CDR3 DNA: TGTGCCAGCAGGAGTTCCGGGACTCAAGAGACCCAGTACTTC
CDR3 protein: CASRSSGTQETQYF

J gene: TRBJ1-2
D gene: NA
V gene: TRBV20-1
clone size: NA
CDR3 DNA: TGCAGTGCCTTTGACAACTCGCTAAGAAACTATGGCTACACCTTC
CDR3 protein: CSAFDNSLRNYGYTF

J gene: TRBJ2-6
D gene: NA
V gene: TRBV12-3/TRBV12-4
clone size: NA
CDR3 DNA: TGTGCCAGCAGGTTGGCTGGGGGGCCTGGGGCCAACGTCCTGACTTTC
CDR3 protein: CASRLAGGPGANVLTF

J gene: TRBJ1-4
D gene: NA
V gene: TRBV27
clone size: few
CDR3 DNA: TGTGCCAGCGCGGGTGCAACTAATGAAAAACTGTTTTTT
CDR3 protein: CASAGATNEKLFF

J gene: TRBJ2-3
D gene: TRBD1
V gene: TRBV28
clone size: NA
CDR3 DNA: TGTGCCAGCAGTTCCTACAGGGGATCTAGCACAGATACGCAGTATTTT
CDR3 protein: CASSSYRGSSTDTQYF

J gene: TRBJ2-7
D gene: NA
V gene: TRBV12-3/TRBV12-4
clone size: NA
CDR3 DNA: TGTGCCAGCAGTTCCATAACAGGGCCGCGGTGGTACGAGCAGTACTTC
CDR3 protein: CASSSITGPRWYEQYF

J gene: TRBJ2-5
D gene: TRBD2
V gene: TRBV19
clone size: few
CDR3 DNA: TGTGCCAGTAGTCGGACTAGCGGACAAGAGACCCAGTACTTC
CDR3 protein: CASSRTSGQETQYF

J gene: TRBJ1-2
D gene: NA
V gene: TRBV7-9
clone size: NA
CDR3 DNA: TGTGCCAGCAGCTTAGAGCGCGGATCTAACTATGGCTACACCTTC
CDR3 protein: CASSLERGSNYGYTF

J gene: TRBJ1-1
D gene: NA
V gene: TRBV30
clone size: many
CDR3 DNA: TGTGCCTGGAGGCCCGGACACGCGAACACTGAAGCTTTCTTT
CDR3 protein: CAWRPGHANTEAFF

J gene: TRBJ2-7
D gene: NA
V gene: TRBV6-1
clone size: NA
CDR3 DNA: TGTGCCAGCAGTGCTCTTAGCGGAATTCGCTACGAGCAGTACTTC
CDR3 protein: CASSALSGIRYEQYF

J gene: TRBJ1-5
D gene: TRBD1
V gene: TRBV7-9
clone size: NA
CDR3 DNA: TGTGCCAGCAGCTTAGGACAGGGGGCAGATCAGCCCCAGCATTTT
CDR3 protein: CASSLGQGADQPQHF

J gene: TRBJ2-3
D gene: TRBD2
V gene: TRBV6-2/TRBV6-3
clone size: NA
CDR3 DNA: TGTGCCAGCAGCTTCCTAGCGGGGGTAAGAGATACGCAGTATTTT
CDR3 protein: CASSFLAGVRDTQYF

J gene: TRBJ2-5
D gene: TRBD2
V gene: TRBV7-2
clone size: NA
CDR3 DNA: TGTGCCAGCAGCTTAGCCGGGAGGAGAGAGACCCAGTACTTC
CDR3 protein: CASSLAGRRETQYF

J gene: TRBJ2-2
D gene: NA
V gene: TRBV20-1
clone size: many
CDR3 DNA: TGCAGTGCTTCCCTCGGTAGCAGCCTCGGGGAGCTGTTTTTT
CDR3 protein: CSASLGSSLGELFF

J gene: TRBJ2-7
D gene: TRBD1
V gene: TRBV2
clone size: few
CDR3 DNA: TGTGCCACTAAGGGGGACAGCTTATACGAGCAGTACTTC
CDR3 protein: CATKGDSLYEQYF

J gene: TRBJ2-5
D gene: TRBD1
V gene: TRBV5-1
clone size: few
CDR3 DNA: TGCGCCAGCGGAATTACCTCGGGCAGGGGGGAGACCCAGTACTTC
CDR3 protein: CASGITSGRGETQYF

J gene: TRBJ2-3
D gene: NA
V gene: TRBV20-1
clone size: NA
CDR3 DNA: TGCAGTGCTAGAGATCTCTCCACAGATACGCAGTATTTT
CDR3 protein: CSARDLSTDTQYF

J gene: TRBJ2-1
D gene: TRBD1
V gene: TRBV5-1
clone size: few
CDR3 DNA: TGCGCCAGCACTTTTCTTACGACAGGGCACAATGAGCAGTTCTTC
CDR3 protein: CASTFLTTGHNEQFF

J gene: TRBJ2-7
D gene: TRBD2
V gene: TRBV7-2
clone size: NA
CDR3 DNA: TGTGCCAGCAGCTCGGGACTAGCGGGAGGCTACGAGCAGTACTTC
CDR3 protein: CASSSGLAGGYEQYF

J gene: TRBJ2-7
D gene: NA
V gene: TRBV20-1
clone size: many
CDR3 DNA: TGCAGTGCTAGAGAACAGGTTCTCTACGAGCAGTACTTC
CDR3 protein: CSAREQVLYEQYF

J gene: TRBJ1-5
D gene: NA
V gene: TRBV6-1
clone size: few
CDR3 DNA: TGTGCCAGCAGGGCGGGACGTGGGATCGGTCAGCCCCAGCATTTT
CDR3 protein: CASRAGRGIGQPQHF

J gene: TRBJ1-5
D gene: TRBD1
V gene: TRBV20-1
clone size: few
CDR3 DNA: TGCAGTGCCGGCCAGGGACAGAGCAATCAGCCCCAGCATTTT
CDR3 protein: CSAGQGQSNQPQHF

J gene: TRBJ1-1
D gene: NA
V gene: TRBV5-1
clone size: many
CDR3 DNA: TGCGCCAGCAGGACGGAGCAGGGTACTGAAGCTTTCTTT
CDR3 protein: CASRTEQGTEAFF